Here is one T cell receptor beta chain with its context. Its antigen is still unknown. An immunoSEQ assay, version v3.0, was performed at survey level. TCRdb's table, derived via immunoSEQ multiplex PCR, lists solely in-frame clones and lacks some. The profile shows roughly 5,000 clones, roughly 78% of them singletons. The data were taken from a study of long-term antiretroviral therapy in people with HIV. Study-wide findings and caveats: With ART, diversity went up but was still lower than in transplant donor controls. Information pertaining to ART adherence, viral resistance or therapeutic modifications was not obtained. It was observed that HIV repertoires exhibited narrower CDR3 length ranges than controls.

The CDR3 consists of 15 residues. Germline loops: CDR1 LGHNA, CDR2 YNFKEQ. Trimming took 3 bases from V and 0 from J, leaving 12 bases between them. The origin of this receptor is a man aged 35 to 55 with HIV. The V gene is TRBV4-2, the J gene TRBJ2-7; possible D gene TRBD2, 5 bases. The source material was unsorted PBMCs, sampled 1.8 years before starting antiretroviral therapy. The CDR3 sequence: CASSHAGGSSYEQYF. As DNA, the CDR3 is TGTGCCAGCAGCCATGCCGGAGGAAGCTCCTACGAGCAGTACTTC.